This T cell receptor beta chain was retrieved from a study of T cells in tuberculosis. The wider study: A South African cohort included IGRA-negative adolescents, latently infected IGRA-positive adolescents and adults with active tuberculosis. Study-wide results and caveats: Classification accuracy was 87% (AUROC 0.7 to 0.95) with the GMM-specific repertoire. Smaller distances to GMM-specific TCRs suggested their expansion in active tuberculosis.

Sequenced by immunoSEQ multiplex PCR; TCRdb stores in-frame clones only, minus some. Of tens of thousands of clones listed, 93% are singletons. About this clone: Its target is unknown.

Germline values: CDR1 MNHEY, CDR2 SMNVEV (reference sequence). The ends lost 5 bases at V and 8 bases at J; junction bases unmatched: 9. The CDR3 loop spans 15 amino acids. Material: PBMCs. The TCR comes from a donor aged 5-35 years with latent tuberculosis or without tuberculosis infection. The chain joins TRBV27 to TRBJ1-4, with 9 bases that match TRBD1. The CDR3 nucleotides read TGTGCCAGCAGTCCAATAGGACAGGGGAGGGAAAAACTGTTTTTT. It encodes CASSPIGQGREKLFF.